This T cell receptor beta chain emerged from a study of cytomegalovirus exposure and HLA in healthy donors. V lost 6 bases and J lost 5, with 10 bases in between. The CDR3 totals 13 residues. Germline-derived CDR1 and CDR2 are MNHNS and SASEGT. General study results and limits: Cytomegalovirus status was reportedly diagnosed by the classifier with high specificity and sensitivity. Later analysis associated a missense DCLRE1C variant with TCR beta V- and J-gene trimming.

About this clone: Antigen: not known.

13 Jbeta primers and 60 Vbeta primers were used for the PCR. Profiled with immunoSEQ multiplex PCR; TCRdb holds only in-frame clones, not every one. This sample has around 140,000 clones, with around 73% found just once. This chain uses TRBV6-1 with TRBJ2-2, with TRBD1 as a possible D gene (6 bases). The sequencing sample was made of PBMCs. The TCR sequence derives from a young woman in good health and CMV-seronegative. CDR3 DNA sequence: TGTGCCAGCAGAAATCAGGGGACCGGGGAGCTGTTTTTT. Translating gives CASRNQGTGELFF.